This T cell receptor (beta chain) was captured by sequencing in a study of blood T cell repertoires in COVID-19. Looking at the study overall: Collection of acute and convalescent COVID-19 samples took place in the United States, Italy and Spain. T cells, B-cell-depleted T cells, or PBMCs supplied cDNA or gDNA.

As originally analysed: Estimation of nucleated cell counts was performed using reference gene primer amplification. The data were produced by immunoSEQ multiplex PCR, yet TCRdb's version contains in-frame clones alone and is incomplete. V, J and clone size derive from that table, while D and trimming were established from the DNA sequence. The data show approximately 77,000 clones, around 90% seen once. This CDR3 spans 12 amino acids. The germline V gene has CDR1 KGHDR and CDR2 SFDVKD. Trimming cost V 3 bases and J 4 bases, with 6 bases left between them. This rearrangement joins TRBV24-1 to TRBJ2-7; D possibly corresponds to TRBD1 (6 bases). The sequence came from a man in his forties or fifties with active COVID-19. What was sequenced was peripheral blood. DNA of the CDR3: TGTGCCACCAGTGATGGACAGTACGAGCAGTACTTC. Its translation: CATSDGQYEQYF.